Detailed here is one T cell receptor beta chain. Its antigen has not been determined. No much larger clone exists at a distance of one base, and base qualities are not known. The junction shows trimming of 4 bases on V and 6 bases on J, plus 12 bases between the germline ends. The germline V gene provides CDR1 SGHTA and CDR2 FQGNSA. The CDR3 starts with the cysteine, ends with the phenylalanine, and has 14 residues. The sequence is cut down to CDR3 DNA, 42 bases in frame from base 1. TCR beta libraries were generated from genomic DNA with the immunoSEQ kit, following the manufacturer's recommendations. To prepare libraries, a first multiplex PCR with proprietary primers was run, followed by a second PCR that added unique barcodes, and a bead cleanup was done after each round. A kit-provided positive control reaction and a negative control reaction were included in every sample batch. The final libraries were assessed on an Agilent 4200 TapeStation D1000 ScreenTape, pooled by volume, and quantified by qPCR. Sequencing was performed on an Illumina NextSeq500 using a MidOutput 150-cycle cartridge, with 156 Read1 cycles, 15 Index1 cycles, and the kit custom primers. The pooled library was loaded at 0.75 to 1 pM, with a roughly 20% PhiX control spiked in. The original pipeline was this. Vendor-processed data were analyzed in R, and a clonotype was defined as all T cells sharing the same CDR3 nucleotide sequence. For clone abundance analyses, frequencies were normalized to the 10,000 most abundant clones per sample. Public T cell clones, which averaged fewer than five per sample, were excluded before analysis. A difference in abundance of at least 32-fold between compartments was used to define tumor-enriched and baseline blood-enriched clonotypes. A beta-binomial differential abundance model was used to identify clonotypes that were expanded or contracted between blood time points. Similarity between tumor and blood repertoires was quantified using the Baroni-Urbani and Buser coefficient, and groups were compared with two-tailed Wilcoxon tests in R. The clones in this table, taken by TCRdb from immuneACCESS, are in-frame only. Not every clone is retained; where verified, under half of the shortfall comes from an unresolved V gene, and the cause of the rest is unknown. Clone size and the V and J calls come from that table; the DNA yielded D and trimming. The sample includes some 150,000 clones, with around four fifths observed a single time. The ten largest clones take up under 30% of the sample.

The time point label, as the study defines it: baseline pretreatment blood. Explained via the paper, the treatment or condition label denotes: 15 Gy SBRT to primary tumor, nephrectomy 4 weeks later. To track tumor-enriched clonotypes, serial peripheral blood was sampled from radiation-treated patients at baseline and at 2 weeks and 4 weeks after SBRT. Every patient's renal cell carcinoma showed clear cell pathology. The QIAamp DNA Blood Mini Kit (Qiagen) was used to prepare genomic DNA for TCR sequencing. The analyses included just those samples that passed every quality control check. This sample was included in a study of radiation and T cells in renal cell carcinoma (dated by TCRdb to the early 2020s). For context, the study as a whole: The samples were drawn from a clinical trial, where primary renal cell carcinomas were treated with 15 Gy of stereotactic body radiation therapy and then removed by nephrectomy 4 weeks afterward. In the 53 samples combined, around 3.9 million unique CDR3 nucleotide sequences were found, encoding about 2.7 million unique CDR3 amino acid sequences. In total, around 53 samples, comprising 25 or so tumors and about 27 peripheral blood samples, were subjected to TCR beta sequencing. The paper's findings and limits, for the study overall: In blood, the top tumor clonotypes increased from baseline to 2 weeks after radiation and then shrank by 4 weeks, which suggests a temporary expansion of tumor-resident clones. Tracking of blood repertoire dynamics stopped at about 4 weeks after treatment, with no follow-up past that point. The single-armed trial design could not address effects of radiation dose or scheduling on the TCR repertoire. Because no pretreatment tumor biopsies were available, whether clonotypes were present in the tumor at baseline could not be determined.

The clonotype originates from a woman between 50 and 59 years old with renal cell carcinoma. The material sequenced was blood, taken from a patient whose treatment included radiotherapy and nephrectomy. In this chain, TRBV7-2 is recombined with TRBJ2-2; the D gene is unclear. The CDR3 reads CASSSTRRAGELFF. At the DNA level, the sequence is TGTGCCAGCAGCTCAACTCGAAGGGCCGGGGAGCTGTTTTTT.